A single sample is the source of the 5 T cell receptor beta chains below, sequenced in a study of T-cell memory formation after mild COVID-19. TCRdb analysed the 5' RACE reads with MiXCR anew, one entry per CDR3 protein. The sample carries approximately 350,000 distinct CDR3 sequences, 28% recorded once. Material: PBMCs or a T cell subset sorted from them (not recorded which). These receptors were taken from an adult woman who had mild COVID-19 (a few samples of this study predate the infection). Cell type and time point are not known.

This chain links TRBV20-1 with TRBJ2-7; D not resolved. Germline V gene lookup returns CDR1 DFQATT and CDR2 SNEGSKA (reference sequence). Trimming cost V 0 bases and J 0 bases, with 9 bases left between them. This CDR3 is 14 amino acids long. In DNA form, the CDR3 reads TGCAGTGCTAGAGAACCACAGAGCTCCTACGAGCAGTACTTC. Translating gives CSAREPQSSYEQYF.

This clonotype showed up just a few times. The chain couples TRBV5-1 to TRBJ2-7; TRBD2 aligns across 12 bases. The length of the CDR3 is 16 residues. Germline V gene sequence: CDR1 SGHRS, CDR2 YFSETQ. Unmatched junction bases numbered 5, after V lost 2 bases and J lost 2 bases. CDR3 loop: CASSLALAGGPYEQYF. DNA of the CDR3: TGCGCCAGCAGCTTAGCCCTAGCGGGAGGGCCCTACGAGCAGTACTTC.

J is TRBJ2-4 and V is TRBV29-1, with D unclear. V gave up 5 bases and J gave up 4 bases, with 15 bases separating them. The CDR3 runs to 14 residues. Germline CDR1 is SQVTM and CDR2 is ANQGSEA. The CDR3 coding sequence is TGCAGCGTTAGTCACCCCCTCAGGAAAAACATTCAGTACTTC. It specifies CSVSHPLRKNIQYF. Full variable domain (missing parts from reference TRBV29-1 and TRBJ2-4): SAVISQKPSRDICQRGTSLTIQCQVDSQVTMMFWYRQQPGQSLTLIATANQGSEATYESGFVIDKFPISRPNLTFSTLTVSNMSPEDSSIYLCSVSHPLRKNIQYFGAGTRLSVL.

This clonotype was counted between two and nine times. The chain combines TRBV4-3 with TRBJ2-7; D unresolved. The CDR3 is 15 residues long. Per the germline V gene, CDR1 is LGHNA and CDR2 is YSLEER. Trimming cost V 1 base and J 1 base, with 11 bases left between them. CDR3 amino acids: CASSQASQASYEQYF. CDR3 in DNA: TGCGCCAGCAGCCAAGCGTCTCAGGCGTCCTACGAGCAGTACTTC.

This clonotype was found a few times. The CDR3 protein is CASRGTYNSPLHF. CDR3 in DNA: TGTGCCAGCAGGGGCACCTATAATTCACCCCTCCACTTT. The V call is TRBV12-3 or TRBV12-4, the J call TRBJ1-6, with D unresolved. Trimming took off 6 bases at V and 2 bases at J, with 5 bases between the two ends. The CDR3 is 13 residues long.